A single sample gave rise to the 21 T cell receptor beta chains below, sequenced in a study of yellow fever vaccine responses in identical twins. TCRdb ran MiXCR on the RT-PCR reads and lists one entry per CDR3 protein. Of 15,000 or so distinct CDR3 sequences listed, approximately 78% were seen once; the top ten hold 1.8%. The sequences come from T cells from blood (PBMCs), unsorted or a sorted subset (not recorded which), collected before or after yellow fever vaccination (not recorded which). The origin of the receptors is a woman aged 18 to 35 who received the yellow fever vaccine.

The chain combines TRBV3-1 with TRBJ2-7; D not certain. Trimming removed 0 bases from V and 2 bases from J, with 14 bases in between. The CDR3 is 16 amino acids. Germline V gene lookup returns CDR1 LGHDT and CDR2 YNNKEL (reference sequence). In DNA form, the CDR3 reads TGTGCCAGCAGCCAAGATCTAACAGTCAACCCCTACGAGCAGTACTTC. Encoded protein: CASSQDLTVNPYEQYF.

The rearrangement links TRBV2 to TRBJ1-2; D is unclear. The V gene's germline CDR1 is SNHLY and CDR2 FYNNEI. V lost 0 bases, J lost 4 bases, and 9 bases lay in between. The CDR3 has 14 residues. The CDR3 protein is CASSEALGTYGYTF. CDR3 nucleotides: TGTGCCAGCAGTGAAGCGCTGGGTACCTATGGCTACACCTTC.

V and J are TRBV2 and TRBJ2-4; 7 positions match TRBD1. Germline V gene lookup returns CDR1 SNHLY and CDR2 FYNNEI. The CDR3 runs 17 residues. The V and J ends lost 4 bases and 0 bases, in that order; junction bases with no gene match: 9. The DNA for the CDR3 is TGTGCCAGCAGTGTCGGGACAGTCATCTTAGCCAAAAACATTCAGTACTTC. Its translation is CASSVGTVILAKNIQYF. Together with reference TRBV2 and TRBJ2-4, the CDR3 gives the full variable domain: EPEVTQTPSHQVTQMGQEVILRCVPISNHLYFYWYRQILGQKVEFLVSFYNNEISEKSEIFDDQFSVERPDGSNFTLKIRSTKLEDSAMYFCASSVGTVILAKNIQYFGAGTRLSVL.

This chain links TRBV20-1 with TRBJ2-7; perhaps TRBD1 as D (5 bases). V lost 3 bases to trimming and J lost 2 bases, with 14 bases between them. Germline CDR1 is DFQATT and CDR2 is SNEGSKA (reference sequence). The CDR3 runs to 14 residues. The DNA of the CDR3 is TGCAGTGCTAGCACAGGTGACGGACCCTACGAGCAGTACTTC. Translating gives CSASTGDGPYEQYF.

The gene calls are TRBV2 and TRBJ2-7; D is possibly TRBD1 or TRBD2 (5 bases each). The CDR3 is 13 residues long. V lost 5 bases to trimming and J lost 4 bases, with 12 bases between them. From germline, CDR1 is SNHLY and CDR2 FYNNEI. This chain's CDR3 is CASSRDGKYEQYF. For the CDR3, the DNA is TGTGCCAGCAGTCGGGACGGTAAATACGAGCAGTACTTC.

This clonotype was observed a handful of times. This chain uses TRBV29-1 with TRBJ2-1; a possible D gene is TRBD1 (6 bases). The germline CDR1 and CDR2 sequences are SQVTM and ANQGSEA. The CDR3 is 14 residues long. Trimming pared 7 bases from V and 0 bases from J, leaving 13 bases between. The CDR3 loop reads CSASADSSYNEQFF. The DNA for the CDR3 is TGCAGCGCCAGCGCGGACAGCTCCTACAATGAGCAGTTCTTC.

This chain uses TRBV27 with TRBJ1-5; D is ambiguous. Deletions cut 6 bases from V and 5 bases from J, with 8 bases between. This CDR3 has 12 residues. Per germline, CDR1 MNHEY and CDR2 SMNVEV (reference sequence). CDR3 DNA: TGTGCCAGCAGGGACGGACATCAGCCCCAGCATTTT. Its protein is CASRDGHQPQHF.

J is TRBJ2-3 and V is TRBV11-1; no firm D call. The CDR3 is 13 amino acids. Trimming stripped 0 bases from V and 6 bases from J, with 7 bases between. Germline lookup yields CDR1 SGHAT and CDR2 FQDESV (reference sequence). The CDR3 sequence: CASSLAFMDTQYF. For the CDR3, the DNA is TGTGCCAGCAGCTTAGCGTTCATGGATACGCAGTATTTT.

This rearrangement joins TRBV23-1 to TRBJ1-2, with D unresolved. TRBV23-1 is treated as an ORF (open reading frame) with a function not yet certain. This CDR3 region has 13 residues. V lost 2 bases to trimming and J lost 13 bases, with 17 bases between them. For the CDR3, the DNA is TGCGCCAGCAGTCAAGTCCTCCCTACTCATTGCACCTTC. It codes for CASSQVLPTHCTF.

This chain uses TRBV10-3 with TRBJ2-7; D gene unclear. In germline, CDR1 is ENHRY, CDR2 SYGVKD. The CDR3 consists of 13 residues. The V end was cut by 3 bases, the J end by 2 bases, with 8 bases between. In nucleotides, the CDR3 is TGTGCCATCAGTGATGGCGGAGCCTACGAGCAGTACTTC. Its translation: CAISDGGAYEQYF.

The chain carries TRBV18 and TRBJ2-2; D may be TRBD1 (5 bases). The V gene's germline CDR1 is KGHSH and CDR2 LQKENI. The CDR3 length is 15 residues. V was clipped by 2 bases and J by 2 bases, with 9 bases between them. Here the CDR3 reads CASSPGQGNTGELFF. The CDR3 DNA is TGTGCCAGCTCACCAGGCCAGGGAAACACCGGGGAGCTGTTTTTT.

The table lists this clonotype with a few counts. The rearrangement links TRBV5-6 to TRBJ2-7, with D hard to call. CDR1 and CDR2 from the germline V gene are SGHDT and YYEEEE. Between the trimmed V and J ends, which lost 0 bases and 2 bases, there was a span of 6 bases. The CDR3 runs to 13 residues. CDR3 region: CASSLDRAYEQYF. The DNA of the CDR3 is TGTGCCAGCAGCTTGGACCGAGCCTACGAGCAGTACTTC.

The V gene is TRBV5-6, the J gene TRBJ2-7; D might be TRBD1 (5 bases). The V end was cut by 3 bases, the J end by 5 bases, with 24 bases between. CDR3 length: 17 residues. CDR1 SGHDT and CDR2 YYEEEE come from the germline V gene. CDR3 loop: CASSSIPRVILGHEQYF. The CDR3, as DNA: TGTGCCAGCAGCTCCATCCCCAGGGTTATCCTAGGGCACGAGCAGTACTTC.

The chain couples TRBV6-1 to TRBJ2-7, with D tentatively TRBD1 or TRBD2 (5 bases each). The germline gives CDR1 MNHNS, CDR2 SASEGT. The V gene lost 5 bases and the J gene lost 4 bases, with 15 bases spanning the gap. The CDR3 spans 14 residues. The CDR3 reads CASSPGPDRYEQYF. The CDR3 nucleotides read TGTGCCAGCAGTCCGGGACCTGACAGATACGAGCAGTACTTC.

The chain employs TRBV9 and TRBJ1-2, with D unresolved. The germline gives CDR1 SGDLS, CDR2 YYNGEE. There are 11 residues in the CDR3. Trimming removed 5 bases from V and 2 bases from J, with 4 bases in between. CDR3 sequence: CASSENYGYTF. The CDR3 DNA reads TGTGCCAGCAGTGAAAACTATGGCTACACCTTC.

This chain joins TRBV28 and TRBJ2-7, with a possible D match to TRBD1 (5 bases). Germline CDR1 is MDHEN and CDR2 is SYDVKM. Trimming cost V 5 bases and J 4 bases, with 18 bases left between them. The CDR3 covers 15 residues. The CDR3 spells CASSPDNTELYEQYF. DNA for the CDR3: TGTGCCAGCAGTCCGGACAACACGGAACTATACGAGCAGTACTTC.

The DNA of the CDR3 is TGTGCCAGCAGCGCACCGGACAGGGGAATCTACGAGCAGTACTTC. Its translation is CASSAPDRGIYEQYF. This chain links TRBV9 with TRBJ2-7, with TRBD1 identical over 9 bases. Trimming removed 3 bases from V and 3 bases from J; junction bases left unmatched: 7. This CDR3 has 15 amino acids. Per germline, CDR1 SGDLS and CDR2 YYNGEE.

The rearrangement uses TRBV28 and TRBJ1-2; 12 bases agree with TRBD1. The V segment lost 1 base and the J segment 4 bases; nucleotides outside the gene matches: 4. CDR1 and CDR2 (germline): MDHEN, SYDVKM. The CDR3 is 16 amino acids. The CDR3 reads CASSLSGTGGSYGYTF. For the CDR3, the DNA is TGTGCCAGCAGTTTATCGGGGACAGGGGGCAGCTATGGCTACACCTTC.

DNA for the CDR3: TGTGCCAGCAGCCCTTGGCCCTCTGGGGCCAACGTCCTGACTTTC. Translated: CASSPWPSGANVLTF. The rearrangement links TRBV7-9 to TRBJ2-6; no firm D call. The CDR3 has 15 residues. V was trimmed by 5 bases and J by 0 bases, leaving 8 bases between them. CDR1 is SEHNR, CDR2 FQNEAQ, per germline (reference sequence).

The V and J genes are TRBV6-5 and TRBJ1-2, with 7 positions matching TRBD1. This CDR3 has 13 residues. Per the germline V gene, CDR1 is MNHEY and CDR2 is SVGAGI. J gave up 4 bases and V 2 bases, and 1 base lay outside the gene matches. CDR3 bases: TGTGCCAGCAGTTACCCAGGGGGCTATGGCTACACCTTC. Amino acid sequence: CASSYPGGYGYTF.

The gene calls are TRBV14 and TRBJ2-5, with D uncertain. Trimming left V 0 bases short and J 5 bases short, with 13 bases between. The V gene's germline CDR1 is SGHDN and CDR2 FVKESK. CDR3 length equals 15 residues. CDR3 loop: CASSQDLESWETQYF. DNA for the CDR3: TGTGCCAGCAGCCAAGATTTGGAAAGCTGGGAGACCCAGTACTTC. The variable domain in full, completed from reference TRBV14 and TRBJ2-5, reads EAGVTQFPSHSVIEKGQTVTLRCDPISGHDNLYWYRRVMGKEIKFLLHFVKESKQDESGMPNNRFLAERTGGTYSTLKVQPAELEDSGVYFCASSQDLESWETQYFGPGTRLLVL.